The present T cell receptor (beta chain) was sequenced within a study of blood T cell repertoires in COVID-19. At the level of the study: The origin of the acute and convalescent COVID-19 samples was the United States, Italy and Spain.

Assay used: immunoSEQ multiplex PCR; TCRdb lists only in-frame clones, some missing. The repertoire has roughly 86,000 clones, around 85% of them found once; the top ten carry around 3.7%. The CDR3 is 15 residues long. In germline, CDR1 is SGHNT, CDR2 YYREEE (reference sequence). Trimming removed 4 bases from V and 7 bases from J; junction bases left unmatched: 4. The chain carries TRBV5-4 and TRBJ2-1; TRBD2 agrees at 14 bases. Sequencing was performed on peripheral blood. This clonotype was sampled from a man over 45 with acute or convalescent COVID-19. The DNA of the CDR3 is TGTGCCAGCAGCCGGACTAGCGGGGGGTGGAATGAGCAGTTCTTC. As protein: CASSRTSGGWNEQFF.